A selection of T cell receptor beta chains follows, all from one sample in a study of T cells after posttransplantation cyclophosphamide. Libraries were prepared by immunoSEQ multiplex PCR; TCRdb keeps only in-frame clonotypes and omits some of them. The data contain about 31,000 clones, 91% of them singletons. Input material: naive CD4+ T cells sorted from blood. These receptors originate from a man in his thirties or forties in good health and a related stem cell transplant donor. Each CDR3 is given with its conserved first and last residue. Fields, in order: CDR3 DNA, CDR3 protein, clone size, D gene, J gene, V gene. D genes are given only for firm matches. Some rows mark clone size as missing; the rest say once, few, many or name a class of expanded clone.

CDR3 DNA: TGTGCCAGCAGCTTACTAGCGGGGGAGTACAATGAGCAGTTCTTC; CDR3 protein: CASSLLAGEYNEQFF; clone size: -; D gene: TRBD2; J gene: TRBJ2-1; V gene: TRBV7-3
CDR3 DNA: TGTGCCAGCTCTATAAACAGGGGCGAACAGCCCCAGCATTTT; CDR3 protein: CASSINRGEQPQHF; clone size: -; D gene: TRBD1; J gene: TRBJ1-5; V gene: TRBV18
CDR3 DNA: TGTGCCAGCAGGGACAGCTCTGGAAACACCATATATTTT; CDR3 protein: CASRDSSGNTIYF; clone size: -; D gene: -; J gene: TRBJ1-3; V gene: TRBV6-5
CDR3 DNA: TGTGCCAGCAGCTTAGGTAGCGACAGGGACAATGAGCAGTTCTTC; CDR3 protein: CASSLGSDRDNEQFF; clone size: -; D gene: TRBD1; J gene: TRBJ2-1; V gene: TRBV11-3
CDR3 DNA: TGTGCCAGCAGCTTAACGGCGGGGGGAAGCCATGAGCAGTTCTTC; CDR3 protein: CASSLTAGGSHEQFF; clone size: once; D gene: TRBD2; J gene: TRBJ2-1; V gene: TRBV7-3
CDR3 DNA: TGTGCCAGCAGCTTGTCTCTGGGGAGGGACTATGGCTACACCTTC; CDR3 protein: CASSLSLGRDYGYTF; clone size: -; D gene: -; J gene: TRBJ1-2; V gene: TRBV5-6
CDR3 DNA: TGTGCCATCAGTGACCCGTCGGGACTAAGCTCTGGAAACACCATATATTTT; CDR3 protein: CAISDPSGLSSGNTIYF; clone size: -; D gene: -; J gene: TRBJ1-3; V gene: TRBV10-3
CDR3 DNA: TGCGCCAGCAGCTTGGAATCGGAGATCTATGGCTACACCTTC; CDR3 protein: CASSLESEIYGYTF; clone size: -; D gene: -; J gene: TRBJ1-2; V gene: TRBV5-1
CDR3 DNA: TGCGCCAGCAGCTATTCGACAGGGGCAACTAATGAAAAACTGTTTTTT; CDR3 protein: CASSYSTGATNEKLFF; clone size: -; D gene: TRBD1; J gene: TRBJ1-4; V gene: TRBV5-1
CDR3 DNA: TGTGCCAGCAGTTTACAGGGATACGAGCAGTACTTC; CDR3 protein: CASSLQGYEQYF; clone size: -; D gene: -; J gene: TRBJ2-7; V gene: TRBV6-1
CDR3 DNA: TGTGCCAGCAGCTTGATGACAGGGAATGAGCAGTTCTTC; CDR3 protein: CASSLMTGNEQFF; clone size: -; D gene: TRBD1; J gene: TRBJ2-1; V gene: TRBV7-3
CDR3 DNA: TGTGCCAGCAGCCTTTCACAGGGCTCCTACGAGCAGTACTTC; CDR3 protein: CASSLSQGSYEQYF; clone size: -; D gene: -; J gene: TRBJ2-7; V gene: TRBV6-5
CDR3 DNA: TGTGCCAGCAGTTCAAACAGGGTTAGAACCTACGAGCAGTACTTC; CDR3 protein: CASSSNRVRTYEQYF; clone size: -; D gene: -; J gene: TRBJ2-7; V gene: TRBV11-2
CDR3 DNA: TGTGCCAGCAGCGCAGGGGTAGGGTTGGGCCCTGGCTACACCTTC; CDR3 protein: CASSAGVGLGPGYTF; clone size: -; D gene: -; J gene: TRBJ1-2; V gene: TRBV9
CDR3 DNA: TGTGCCAGTAGTACAATGGGACTAGCTAAAGGCGAGCAGTACTTC; CDR3 protein: CASSTMGLAKGEQYF; clone size: -; D gene: TRBD2; J gene: TRBJ2-7; V gene: TRBV19
CDR3 DNA: TGTGCCAGCGGTCGGGACACTGAAGCTTTCTTT; CDR3 protein: CASGRDTEAFF; clone size: -; D gene: -; J gene: TRBJ1-1; V gene: TRBV6-5
CDR3 DNA: TGTGCCAGCAGCGCTTGGGGGGGGGCGGACCTTAATGAAAAACTGTTTTTT; CDR3 protein: CASSAWGGADLNEKLFF; clone size: -; D gene: -; J gene: TRBJ1-4; V gene: TRBV9
CDR3 DNA: TGTGCCAGCAGTGGCCTTACGGGAGATACGCAGTATTTT; CDR3 protein: CASSGLTGDTQYF; clone size: -; D gene: -; J gene: TRBJ2-3; V gene: TRBV11-3
CDR3 DNA: TGCGCCAGCAGCCCAGCACTAGGGATCCAAGAGACCCAGTACTTC; CDR3 protein: CASSPALGIQETQYF; clone size: once; D gene: -; J gene: TRBJ2-5; V gene: TRBV5-1
CDR3 DNA: TGTGCCAGCAGTTCACAGGACACTGAAGCTTTCTTT; CDR3 protein: CASSSQDTEAFF; clone size: -; D gene: -; J gene: TRBJ1-1; V gene: TRBV6-5
CDR3 DNA: TGTGCCAGCAGCTTCAGGGGTGGGGAGACCCAGTACTTC; CDR3 protein: CASSFRGGETQYF; clone size: once; D gene: -; J gene: TRBJ2-5; V gene: TRBV11-3
CDR3 DNA: TGCAGCGTTAGCGGGGCTAGCACAGATACGCAGTATTTT; CDR3 protein: CSVSGASTDTQYF; clone size: -; D gene: TRBD2; J gene: TRBJ2-3; V gene: TRBV29-1
CDR3 DNA: TGTGCCAGCTCCAGGGACAGGGGGCAAGAGACCCAGTACTTC; CDR3 protein: CASSRDRGQETQYF; clone size: once; D gene: TRBD1; J gene: TRBJ2-5; V gene: TRBV6-6
CDR3 DNA: TGTGCCAGCAGTATGACAGTAGGCACTGAAGCTTTCTTT; CDR3 protein: CASSMTVGTEAFF; clone size: few; D gene: -; J gene: TRBJ1-1; V gene: TRBV6-1
CDR3 DNA: TGTGCCAGCAGCCCAGGGGTGGGTGGCTACACCTTC; CDR3 protein: CASSPGVGGYTF; clone size: -; D gene: -; J gene: TRBJ1-2; V gene: TRBV6-5
CDR3 DNA: TGTGCCAGTAGTCCCCCCGAGACAGCCTATGGCTACACCTTC; CDR3 protein: CASSPPETAYGYTF; clone size: -; D gene: -; J gene: TRBJ1-2; V gene: TRBV19
CDR3 DNA: TGTGCCAGCAGCTCCCCTGGCGAGCGGGGGTACAATGAGCAGTTCTTC; CDR3 protein: CASSSPGERGYNEQFF; clone size: -; D gene: TRBD2; J gene: TRBJ2-1; V gene: TRBV7-3
CDR3 DNA: TGTGCCAGCAGTCTCCCGGGACAGGGCGGAGATGGCTACACCTTC; CDR3 protein: CASSLPGQGGDGYTF; clone size: -; D gene: TRBD1; J gene: TRBJ1-2; V gene: TRBV28
CDR3 DNA: TGTGCCAGCAGTTTATACAGGGACACCTCACAGTATTTT; CDR3 protein: CASSLYRDTSQYF; clone size: -; D gene: -; J gene: TRBJ2-3; V gene: TRBV28
CDR3 DNA: TGTGCCAGCAGACCTCTGGGACTAGCAAGCACAGATACGCAGTATTTT; CDR3 protein: CASRPLGLASTDTQYF; clone size: -; D gene: TRBD2; J gene: TRBJ2-3; V gene: TRBV27
CDR3 DNA: TGTGCCAGCAGCTTGAGTACCCTATCCACAGATACGCAGTATTTT; CDR3 protein: CASSLSTLSTDTQYF; clone size: -; D gene: -; J gene: TRBJ2-3; V gene: TRBV5-6
CDR3 DNA: TGTGCCAGCAGCTTAATTGGAGCTACTAGCACAGATACGCAGTATTTT; CDR3 protein: CASSLIGATSTDTQYF; clone size: -; D gene: -; J gene: TRBJ2-3; V gene: TRBV7-2